Listed here are 32 T cell receptor beta chains from one sample, sequenced in a study of shared clonotypes between healthy human individuals. Generated by immunoSEQ multiplex PCR, the TCRdb table keeps only in-frame clones and is missing some. Among approximately 2,300,000 clones listed, 85% to 95% were seen once. Sequenced material: naive CD4+ T cells from PBMCs. This sample's subset: CD45RA+ positively selected. The receptor set was obtained from a man aged 18 to 29 in good health. Some clones in this sample may be carry-over from other donors' samples.

The chain links TRBV18 to TRBJ2-1; D might be TRBD1 or TRBD2, each matching 5 bases. The germline CDR1 and CDR2 sequences are KGHSH and LQKENI. V gave up 2 bases and J gave up 0 bases, with 11 bases separating them. The CDR3 extends over 16 amino acids. The CDR3 here is CASSPNRGGSYNEQFF. The DNA for the CDR3 is TGTGCCAGCTCACCAAATCGGGGCGGCTCCTACAATGAGCAGTTCTTC.

This chain uses TRBV5-8 with TRBJ1-5, with TRBD1 matching over 7 bases. Germline V gene lookup returns CDR1 SGHTS and CDR2 YDEGEE. The CDR3 consists of 14 residues. Trimming cost V 4 bases and J 4 bases; bases outside gene matches: 5. This CDR3 reads CASSKQGTNQPQHF. The CDR3 bases are TGTGCCAGCAGCAAACAGGGGACGAATCAGCCCCAGCATTTT.

The V call is TRBV7-3, the J call TRBJ2-2; no definite D call. Germline CDR1 and CDR2: SGHTA and FQGTGA. There are 12 residues in the CDR3. V lost 8 bases and J 7 bases, leaving 11 bases between the germline ends. The CDR3 loop reads CASGHFYGELFF. The CDR3 DNA follows: TGTGCCAGCGGGCATTTTTACGGGGAGCTGTTTTTT.

J is TRBJ2-5 and V is TRBV6-5; D not certain. V gave up 6 bases and J gave up 1 base, with 15 bases separating them. The CDR3 contains 15 residues. Germline CDR1 is MNHEY and CDR2 is SVGAGI. CDR3 sequence: CASSTTVTLQETQYF. The CDR3 bases are TGTGCCAGCAGCACAACAGTAACGCTCCAAGAGACCCAGTACTTC.

V gene TRBV5-1 combines with J gene TRBJ2-2; a possible D gene is TRBD2 (6 bases). V was shortened by 0 bases and J by 4 bases, with 13 bases between the two germline ends. From germline, CDR1 is SGHRS and CDR2 YFSETQ. The CDR3 consists of 16 residues. The CDR3 spells CASSLGPRDVTGELFF. Written as DNA, the CDR3 is TGCGCCAGCAGCTTGGGTCCGCGGGACGTCACCGGGGAGCTGTTTTTT.

The chain combines TRBV28 with TRBJ1-3; D is unresolved. CDR1 MDHEN and CDR2 SYDVKM come from the germline V gene. The CDR3 totals 14 residues. Trimming cost V 5 bases and J 0 bases, with 8 bases left between them. The CDR3: CASSAYLSGNTIYF. The CDR3, as DNA: TGTGCCAGCAGTGCATATCTCTCTGGAAACACCATATATTTT.

Turning to this clone: Other DNA sequences within the sample encode an identical CDR3. The gene calls are TRBV29-1 and TRBJ2-5; D is uncertain. Germline V CDR1 and CDR2: SQVTM, ANQGSEA. V gave up 3 bases and J gave up 4 bases, with 3 bases separating them. The CDR3 extends over 10 amino acids. The CDR3 nucleotides read TGCAGCGTTGAGGGAGAGACCCAGTACTTC. Translating it yields CSVEGETQYF.

In its sample, this clone was seen once. The chain employs TRBV5-1 and TRBJ2-1; D call uncertain. Per germline, CDR1 SGHRS and CDR2 YFSETQ. V lost 0 bases and J 0 bases, leaving 7 bases between the germline ends. There are 15 residues in the CDR3. The CDR3 region is CASSLVHNSYNEQFF. CDR3 nucleotide sequence: TGCGCCAGCAGCTTGGTCCACAACTCCTACAATGAGCAGTTCTTC.

The genes are TRBV5-6 and TRBJ1-2, with 9 nucleotides matching TRBD1. V dropped 0 bases and J dropped 10; count of bases not matched to a gene: 4. CDR1 and CDR2 from the germline V gene are SGHDT and YYEEEE. This CDR3 is built from 13 residues. In nucleotides, the CDR3 is TGTGCCAGCAGCTTGGGACAGGGGGTGGTCTACACCTTC. Its translation: CASSLGQGVVYTF. Based on the CDR3 plus reference TRBV5-6 and TRBJ1-2, the full variable domain is DAGVTQSPTHLIKTRGQQVTLRCSPKSGHDTVSWYQQALGQGPQFIFQYYEEEERQRGNFPDRFSGHQFPNYSSELNVNALLLGDSALYLCASSLGQGVVYTFGSGTRLTVV.

The chain is built from TRBV6-1 and TRBJ2-3; 10 positions agree with TRBD1. CDR3 size: 15 residues. The V segment lost 0 bases and the J segment 4 bases; nucleotides outside the gene matches: 1. Looked up from germline, CDR1 is MNHNS and CDR2 is SASEGT. CDR3 DNA: TGTGCCAGCAGTGAAGCCGACAGGGGGCCAGATACGCAGTATTTT. This codes for CASSEADRGPDTQYF.

The chain joins TRBV19 to TRBJ1-1; D uncertain. Germline CDR1 and CDR2: LNHDA and SQIVND (reference sequence). V was cut by 0 bases and J by 6 bases, with 5 bases left in between. This CDR3 is built from 12 residues. Here the CDR3 reads CASSIDTAEAFF. CDR3 in DNA: TGTGCCAGTAGTATAGATACGGCTGAAGCTTTCTTT.

The sample holds one count of this clone. This chain links TRBV15 with TRBJ2-2, with a tentative D call TRBD1 (6 bases). The V end was cut by 0 bases, the J end by 7 bases, with 9 bases between. This CDR3 is 14 amino acids long. The germline gives CDR1 LNHNV, CDR2 YYDKDF (reference sequence). The CDR3 sequence is CATSRDSGDGELFF. CDR3 in DNA: TGTGCCACCAGCAGAGATTCAGGGGACGGGGAGCTGTTTTTT.

The V call is TRBV18, the J call TRBJ1-1, with a possible D match to TRBD1 (6 bases). Germline-derived CDR1 and CDR2 are KGHSH and LQKENI. The CDR3 is made up of 15 amino acids. V dropped 3 bases and J dropped 5 bases, with 16 bases sitting between them. The CDR3 is CASSPGQIRWTEAFF. The CDR3 coding sequence is TGTGCCAGCTCACCCGGACAGATCCGTTGGACTGAAGCTTTCTTT.

V is TRBV7-6 and J is TRBJ2-5; D gene ambiguous. The germline gives CDR1 SGHVS, CDR2 FNYEAQ. The CDR3 loop spans 13 amino acids. V gave up 7 bases and J gave up 5 bases, with 14 bases separating them. The CDR3 nucleotides are TGTGCCAGCACCCCCGATGGGTACGAGACCCAGTACTTC. Translation: CASTPDGYETQYF.

The rearrangement uses TRBV19 and TRBJ2-7; D gene ambiguous. The germline CDR1 and CDR2 sequences are LNHDA and SQIVND (reference sequence). The CDR3 has 15 residues. Deletions cut 5 bases from V and 2 bases from J, with 16 bases between. The CDR3 region has the DNA TGTGCCAGTAGTCCCCAAACTCGGCTCCCCTACGAGCAGTACTTC. It translates to CASSPQTRLPYEQYF.

J is TRBJ2-7 and V is TRBV9; D may be TRBD1 or TRBD2 (6 bases each). The CDR3 contains 15 residues. With 4 bases removed from V and 0 bases from J, the gap between germline ends came to 14 bases. The germline gives CDR1 SGDLS, CDR2 YYNGEE. The CDR3, as DNA: TGTGCCAGCAGCCCCTGGGGGGCCGGCTCCTACGAGCAGTACTTC. It encodes CASSPWGAGSYEQYF.

This clone has a handful of counts. The chain joins TRBV2 to TRBJ1-1; D is possibly TRBD1 (5 bases). The V end was cut by 6 bases, the J end by 5 bases, with 13 bases between. The CDR3 runs 13 residues. Germline V gene data show CDR1 as SNHLY and CDR2 as FYNNEI. As DNA, the CDR3 is TGTGCCAGCAGGAGGGCCGGGGGTACTGAAGCTTTCTTT. Translating gives CASRRAGGTEAFF. Variable domain in full (rest from reference TRBV2 and TRBJ1-1): EPEVTQTPSHQVTQMGQEVILRCVPISNHLYFYWYRQILGQKVEFLVSFYNNEISEKSEIFDDQFSVERPDGSNFTLKIRSTKLEDSAMYFCASRRAGGTEAFFGQGTRLTVV.

The chain uses TRBV7-6 and TRBJ2-7, with TRBD2 matching 9 bases. This CDR3 is built from 17 residues. V lost 3 bases, J lost 0 bases, and 9 bases stayed unmatched. The V gene's germline CDR1 is SGHVS and CDR2 FNYEAQ. Written as DNA, the CDR3 is TGTGCCAGCAGCTTGACTAGCGGTACAACTAGCTCCTACGAGCAGTACTTC. This sequence encodes CASSLTSGTTSSYEQYF.

This chain connects TRBV19 to TRBJ2-6; D not certain. V was cut by 4 bases and J by 0 bases, with 7 bases left in between. Germline V CDR1 and CDR2: LNHDA, SQIVND (reference sequence). The CDR3 is 15 amino acids. The CDR3 sequence: CASSSYFSGANVLTF. The CDR3 region has the DNA TGTGCCAGTAGTAGTTATTTCTCTGGGGCCAACGTCCTGACTTTC. Based on the CDR3 plus reference TRBV19 and TRBJ2-6, the full variable domain is DGGITQSPKYLFRKEGQNVTLSCEQNLNHDAMYWYRQDPGQGLRLIYYSQIVNDFQKGDIAEGYSVSREKKESFPLTVTSAQKNPTAFYLCASSSYFSGANVLTFGAGSRLTVL.

This clone has just one count. The rearrangement joins TRBV13 to TRBJ2-5, with TRBD2 identical over 11 bases. Germline V CDR1 and CDR2: PRHDT, FYEKMQ (reference sequence). The CDR3 contains 16 residues. J lost 2 bases, V lost 5 bases, and 7 bases had no gene match. CDR3 DNA: TGTGCCAGCAGCCGCGGGACTAGCGGTTTACAAGAGACCCAGTACTTC. It encodes CASSRGTSGLQETQYF.

As concerns this clone: The same CDR3 can be traced to other DNA sequences in this sample. The chain carries TRBV2 and TRBJ1-4; no reliable D call. This CDR3 is 12 amino acids long. Germline V gene lookup returns CDR1 SNHLY and CDR2 FYNNEI. The V end lost 0 bases, the J end lost 8 bases, and 4 bases lay between the germline ends. In DNA, the CDR3 is TGTGCCAGCAGTGAAGCTGGGGAAAAACTGTTTTTT. Translating gives CASSEAGEKLFF. The whole variable domain, remainder taken from reference TRBV2 and TRBJ1-4, is EPEVTQTPSHQVTQMGQEVILRCVPISNHLYFYWYRQILGQKVEFLVSFYNNEISEKSEIFDDQFSVERPDGSNFTLKIRSTKLEDSAMYFCASSEAGEKLFFGSGTQLSVL.

This clone was counted once. V gene TRBV5-1 combines with J gene TRBJ2-7; D is perhaps TRBD2 (5 bases). From germline, CDR1 is SGHRS and CDR2 YFSETQ. The CDR3 extends over 13 amino acids. V lost 5 bases and J lost 7, with 16 bases in between. CDR3 bases: TGCGCCAGCAGTCCGGGGAGTATTTTGGAGCAGTACTTC. It is translated as CASSPGSILEQYF.

The chain uses TRBV6-6 and TRBJ1-2; unclear D gene. Germline CDR1 is MNHNY and CDR2 is SVGAGI (reference sequence). V dropped 7 bases and J dropped 4 bases, with 16 bases sitting between them. The CDR3 has 14 residues. DNA for the CDR3: TGTGCCAGCACCCCCACAAGCCAAATCTATGGCTACACCTTC. Translation gives CASTPTSQIYGYTF.

This sequence joins TRBV7-9 and TRBJ2-7, with 7 bases identical to TRBD1. Germline V gives CDR1 SEHNR, CDR2 FQNEAQ (reference sequence). With 5 bases clipped from V and 2 bases from J, the junction kept 18 bases outside the gene matches. The CDR3 runs to 18 residues. CDR3 bases: TGTGCCAGCAGCCCTCGACAGGGAATAGGGAGATCCACCTACGAGCAGTACTTC. Residues: CASSPRQGIGRSTYEQYF.

The chain recombines TRBV29-1 with TRBJ1-3; D gene ambiguous. V dropped 4 bases and J dropped 2 bases, with 9 bases sitting between them. This CDR3 is 13 amino acids long. Germline lookup yields CDR1 SQVTM and CDR2 ANQGSEA. CDR3 sequence reads: CSVVEGTGNTIYF. The CDR3 region has the DNA TGCAGCGTTGTAGAGGGAACTGGAAACACCATATATTTT. The whole variable domain, remainder taken from reference TRBV29-1 and TRBJ1-3, is SAVISQKPSRDICQRGTSLTIQCQVDSQVTMMFWYRQQPGQSLTLIATANQGSEATYESGFVIDKFPISRPNLTFSTLTVSNMSPEDSSIYLCSVVEGTGNTIYFGEGSWLTVV.

This clone occurred once. The chain has TRBV4-1 and TRBJ2-7, with TRBD2 matching over 9 bases. V lost 0 bases, J lost 6 bases, and 18 bases stayed unmatched. Germline assignment: CDR1 MGHRA and CDR2 YSYEKL. The CDR3 totals 19 residues. The DNA for the CDR3 is TGCGCCAGCAGCCAAGATCTTTATCGGCCTAGCGGGATAGTCAGCGAGCAGTACTTC. This encodes CASSQDLYRPSGIVSEQYF.

This clone was counted between two and nine times. The chain combines TRBV2 with TRBJ1-1; no clear D gene. Between the trimmed V and J ends, which lost 6 bases and 8 bases, there was a span of 13 bases. The CDR3 totals 12 residues. Germline-derived CDR1 and CDR2 are SNHLY and FYNNEI. The CDR3 region has the DNA TGTGCCAGCAGGGACCTCAGAGAGGAAGCTTTCTTT. Translation: CASRDLREEAFF.

CDR3 residues: CSAGEDTQYF. CDR3 coding DNA: TGCAGCGCGGGGGAGGACACCCAGTACTTC. The chain has TRBV29-1 and TRBJ2-5; D might be TRBD2 (6 bases). V was cut by 7 bases and J by 8 bases, with 11 bases left in between. CDR1 SQVTM and CDR2 ANQGSEA come from the germline V gene. This CDR3 comprises 10 residues. Variable domain in full (rest from reference TRBV29-1 and TRBJ2-5): SAVISQKPSRDICQRGTSLTIQCQVDSQVTMMFWYRQQPGQSLTLIATANQGSEATYESGFVIDKFPISRPNLTFSTLTVSNMSPEDSSIYLCSAGEDTQYFGPGTRLLVL.

The chain links TRBV29-1 to TRBJ2-5; D might be TRBD1 (5 bases). V was shortened by 5 bases and J by 7 bases, with 11 bases between the two germline ends. The germline CDR1 and CDR2 sequences are SQVTM and ANQGSEA. This CDR3 comprises 11 residues. CDR3 coding DNA: TGCAGCGTTCAGCTGCAGGGGACCCAGTACTTC. It yields the protein CSVQLQGTQYF. The complete variable domain, with remaining parts taken from reference TRBV29-1 and TRBJ2-5, reads SAVISQKPSRDICQRGTSLTIQCQVDSQVTMMFWYRQQPGQSLTLIATANQGSEATYESGFVIDKFPISRPNLTFSTLTVSNMSPEDSSIYLCSVQLQGTQYFGPGTRLLVL.

This clone was detected once. This chain links TRBV7-2 with TRBJ2-1, with TRBD2 identical over 10 bases. Germline CDR1 and CDR2: SGHTA and FQGNSA. The CDR3 is 16 amino acids. V lost 5 bases and J lost 1; bases outside the gene matches: 5. The CDR3 is CASSPSGRVSYNEQFF. The CDR3 DNA follows: TGTGCCAGCAGCCCTAGCGGGAGAGTATCCTACAATGAGCAGTTCTTC.

The rearrangement uses TRBV19 and TRBJ1-1, with 9 bases fitting TRBD1. The length of the CDR3 is 17 residues. Per the germline V gene, CDR1 is LNHDA and CDR2 is SQIVND (reference sequence). Trimming took 7 bases from V and 1 from J; bases not matched to a gene: 13. CDR3 loop: CASIPHRTGVRNTEAFF. CDR3 in DNA: TGTGCCAGTATTCCTCACCGGACAGGGGTGCGGAACACTGAAGCTTTCTTT.

V usage is TRBV7-9 and J usage is TRBJ2-7; D is uncertain. V gave up 6 bases and J gave up 0 bases, with 12 bases separating them. Germline V gene data show CDR1 as SEHNR and CDR2 as FQNEAQ (reference sequence). The CDR3 spans 14 residues. Written as DNA, the CDR3 is TGTGCCAGCAGTCCAGGCGCGCGCTCCTACGAGCAGTACTTC. Its protein is CASSPGARSYEQYF.